A single sample is the source of the 26 T cell receptor beta chains below, sequenced in a study of OX40 agonist ivuxolimab in advanced cancers. The protocol used for the library was the immunoSEQ multiplex PCR assay. Not all clones reach the TCRdb copy of this immuneACCESS table, which keeps in-frame sequences only. Checked studies attribute under half of the gap to unresolved V genes and leave the rest unexplained. In this sample the table shows tens of thousands of clones, 65% to 90% of which occur a single time. The top ten hold under 0.75% of the sample. The sequences come from CD4+ or CD8+ T cells sorted from blood, collected in a trial of the OX40 agonist ivuxolimab. These receptors all come from an adult with an advanced solid tumor such as melanoma, head and neck, liver or kidney cancer.

This chain uses TRBV28 with TRBJ1-3; 7 bases are a match to TRBD1. V lost 8 bases, J lost 3 bases, and 13 bases stayed unmatched. The length of the CDR3 is 16 residues. Germline loops: CDR1 MDHEN, CDR2 SYDVKM. The DNA for the CDR3 is TGTGCCAGCTCAGGGGGTTCTAGGAGGAGTGGAAACACCATATATTTT. Its protein product is CASSGGSRRSGNTIYF. Filled out from reference TRBV28 and TRBJ1-3, the complete variable domain reads DVKVTQSSRYLVKRTGEKVFLECVQDMDHENMFWYRQDPGLGLRLIYFSYDVKMKEKGDIPEGYSVSREKKERFSLILESASTNQTSMYLCASSGGSRRSGNTIYFGEGSWLTVV.

V gene TRBV28 combines with J gene TRBJ2-5; 9 bases fit TRBD1. The length of the CDR3 is 17 residues. The V gene end was trimmed by 3 bases and the J gene end by 1 base; junction bases not matched to a gene: 9. CDR1 is MDHEN, CDR2 SYDVKM, per germline. This CDR3 is CASSLAGQGLSQETQYF. As DNA, the CDR3 is TGTGCCAGCAGTTTGGCCGGACAGGGGCTAAGCCAAGAGACCCAGTACTTC.

The V and J genes are TRBV7-2 and TRBJ1-6; D is uncertain. Germline lookup yields CDR1 SGHTA and CDR2 FQGNSA. The germline V and J ends were trimmed by 5 bases and 9 bases, with 11 bases remaining between them. This CDR3 region has 13 residues. DNA for the CDR3: TGTGCCAGCAGCCCCCCTGCGAGTTCACCCCTCCACTTT. Protein sequence: CASSPPASSPLHF.

The chain carries TRBV11-3 and TRBJ2-2; the D gene could be TRBD1 or TRBD2 (5 bases each). Per the germline V gene, CDR1 is SGHNT and CDR2 is YENEEA. The ends were cut back, 7 bases at V and 1 base at J, with 16 bases in the middle. The CDR3 length is 16 residues. CDR3 sequence (DNA): TGTGCCAGCACCTCCCACGGGGCGGAGAACACCGGGGAGCTGTTTTTT. Translation: CASTSHGAENTGELFF.

This clone was detected only a few times. The CDR3, as DNA: TGTGCCAGCAGCTTAGGGGGACAGGCCTCACCCCTCCACTTT. This codes for CASSLGGQASPLHF. The V and J genes are TRBV7-2 and TRBJ1-6; 8 nucleotides align to TRBD1. Per the germline V gene, CDR1 is SGHTA and CDR2 is FQGNSA. The CDR3 totals 14 residues. V dropped 1 base and J dropped 10; count of bases not matched to a gene: 3.

This chain connects TRBV7-2 to TRBJ2-1; D is unresolved. The ends were cut back, 5 bases at V and 6 bases at J, with 8 bases in the middle. CDR3 length: 12 amino acids. Germline V gene lookup returns CDR1 SGHTA and CDR2 FQGNSA. Here the CDR3 DNA reads TGTGCCAGCAGCAAGTGGCGCAATGAGCAGTTCTTC. It yields the protein CASSKWRNEQFF. The whole variable domain, filled in from reference TRBV7-2 and TRBJ2-1, reads GAGVSQSPSNKVTEKGKDVELRCDPISGHTALYWYRQSLGQGLEFLIYFQGNSAPDKSGLPSDRFSAERTGGSVSTLTIQRTQQEDSAVYLCASSKWRNEQFFGPGTRLTVL.

This clone appeared a single time. The rearrangement joins TRBV7-2 to TRBJ1-1; D might be TRBD1 (6 bases). The CDR3 consists of 15 residues. CDR1 and CDR2 from the germline V gene are SGHTA and FQGNSA. The V end lost 0 bases, the J end lost 7 bases, and 15 bases lay between the germline ends. The CDR3 here is CASSLAGWSGDEAFF. The CDR3 DNA is TGTGCCAGCAGCTTAGCCGGGTGGTCAGGGGATGAAGCTTTCTTT.

This chain uses TRBV6-6 with TRBJ2-7; D may be TRBD1 or TRBD2 (5 bases each). CDR1 is MNHNY, CDR2 SVGAGI, per germline (reference sequence). This CDR3 is built from 12 residues. With 2 bases removed from V and 6 bases from J, the gap between germline ends came to 8 bases. The CDR3 DNA reads TGTGCCAGCAGTTACGGGGACGGCGAGCAGTACTTC. This codes for CASSYGDGEQYF.

V usage is TRBV9 and J usage is TRBJ2-3, with a tentative D call TRBD2 (5 bases). The CDR3 totals 18 residues. Deletions cut 4 bases from V and 2 bases from J, with 23 bases between. Germline CDR1 SGDLS, CDR2 YYNGEE. CDR3 sequence (DNA): TGTGCCAGCAGCCCCTCAGATCCCGATGACTACTACACAGATACGCAGTATTTT. This codes for CASSPSDPDDYYTDTQYF.

The chain carries TRBV19 and TRBJ1-1; 8 positions agree with TRBD1. CDR1 and CDR2 (germline): LNHDA, SQIVND (reference sequence). The CDR3 extends over 17 amino acids. Germline trimming cut 3 bases from V and 3 bases from J; bases unmatched to any gene: 12. The CDR3: CASSIHGGRGLDTEAFF. DNA of the CDR3: TGTGCCAGTAGTATCCATGGCGGCAGGGGGCTAGACACTGAAGCTTTCTTT. Drawing the rest from reference TRBV19 and TRBJ1-1, the complete variable domain is DGGITQSPKYLFRKEGQNVTLSCEQNLNHDAMYWYRQDPGQGLRLIYYSQIVNDFQKGDIAEGYSVSREKKESFPLTVTSAQKNPTAFYLCASSIHGGRGLDTEAFFGQGTRLTVV.

The chain uses TRBV21-1 and TRBJ2-1; the table gives TRBD2 as D, unverified against the DNA. TRBV21-1 is termed a pseudogene. The CDR3 has 18 amino acids. The CDR3 DNA reads as TGTGCCAGCAGCAAAGAGAGAACTAGCGGGAGTTCTGTCAATGAGCAGTTCTTC. This gives the protein CASSKERTSGSSVNEQFF.

The chain has TRBV7-3 and TRBJ2-7; D remains unclear. The CDR3 is 12 residues long. Per germline, CDR1 SGHTA and CDR2 FQGTGA. Trimming removed 5 bases at V and 4 bases at J, with 9 bases between. The CDR3, as DNA: TGTGCCAGCAGCCAATACGGGTACGAGCAGTACTTC. Its protein product is CASSQYGYEQYF. The full variable domain, in which reference TRBV7-3 and TRBJ2-7 provide the parts outside the CDR3, is GAGVSQTPSNKVTEKGKYVELRCDPISGHTALYWYRQSLGQGPEFLIYFQGTGAADDSGLPNDRFFAVRPEGSVSTLKIQRTERGDSAVYLCASSQYGYEQYFGPGTRLTVT.

The J gene is TRBJ1-1, the V gene TRBV21-1; the D call TRBD1 from the table was never checked on the DNA. TRBV21-1 is a documented pseudogene. The CDR3 totals 14 residues. CDR3: CASSNRDVNAEAFF. The DNA for the CDR3 is TGTGCCAGCAGCAACAGGGATGTAAACGCTGAAGCTTTCTTT.

This clone came up a few times. The rearrangement joins TRBV2 to TRBJ2-5; no clear D. CDR1 and CDR2 from the germline V gene are SNHLY and FYNNEI. The CDR3 runs 12 residues. Trimming took off 6 bases at V and 2 bases at J, with 7 bases between the two ends. CDR3 in DNA: TGTGCCAGCAGCGCAGAGCAAGAGACCCAGTACTTC. This codes for CASSAEQETQYF.

The chain couples TRBV6-5 to TRBJ2-3, with 7 nucleotides matching TRBD2. Trimming at V came to 6 bases and at J to 4 bases, leaving 7 bases not matched to a gene. The V gene's germline CDR1 is MNHEY and CDR2 SVGAGI. This CDR3 region has 14 residues. CDR3 region: CASRLAGRSDTQYF. In nucleotides, the CDR3 is TGTGCCAGCAGATTAGCGGGCCGGTCAGATACGCAGTATTTT.

The genes are TRBV5-1 and TRBJ2-3; D may be TRBD2 (5 bases). This CDR3 spans 14 amino acids. The V gene lost 1 base and the J gene lost 2 bases, with 8 bases spanning the gap. The V gene's germline CDR1 is SGHRS and CDR2 YFSETQ. In nucleotides, the CDR3 is TGCGCCAGCAGCTTGTTGGGAGTCACAGATACGCAGTATTTT. Protein product: CASSLLGVTDTQYF.

The chain is built from TRBV29-1 and TRBJ2-2, with unresolved D. Looked up from germline, CDR1 is SQVTM and CDR2 is ANQGSEA. V lost 4 bases to trimming and J lost 4 bases, with 4 bases between them. CDR3 length: 11 residues. The CDR3 sequence: CSVGGTGELFF. CDR3 in DNA: TGCAGCGTTGGGGGCACCGGGGAGCTGTTTTTT.

The rearrangement links TRBV2 to TRBJ2-7, with D possibly TRBD2 on 6 matching bases. The V and J ends lost 11 bases and 2 bases respectively, with 13 bases between them. The length of the CDR3 is 12 residues. Germline CDR1 is SNHLY and CDR2 is FYNNEI. CDR3 protein: CACGAAPYEQYF. The CDR3 coding sequence is TGTGCCTGCGGGGCGGCCCCCTACGAGCAGTACTTC.

The chain is built from TRBV6-5 and TRBJ2-6; possible D gene TRBD1, 5 bases. V was pared by 0 bases and J by 1 base, with 7 bases between. Germline V lookup: CDR1 MNHEY, CDR2 SVGAGI. There are 16 residues in the CDR3. CDR3 sequence: CASSYSTVSGANVLTF. The CDR3 DNA follows: TGTGCCAGCAGTTACTCGACAGTTTCTGGGGCCAACGTCCTGACTTTC.

The chain has TRBV14 and TRBJ2-3; 10 positions agree with TRBD2. V was clipped by 0 bases and J by 6 bases; unmatched bases: 12. Germline V gene data show CDR1 as SGHDN and CDR2 as FVKESK. This CDR3 is built from 18 residues. The CDR3 loop reads CASSQDLQTSGLKDTQYF. DNA for the CDR3: TGTGCCAGCAGCCAAGACCTACAGACTAGCGGGCTCAAGGATACGCAGTATTTT.

V is TRBV7-9 and J is TRBJ1-1, with D possibly TRBD1 on 6 matching bases. CDR1 and CDR2 from the germline V gene are SEHNR and FQNEAQ (reference sequence). The germline V and J ends were trimmed by 11 bases and 1 base, with 20 bases remaining between them. This CDR3 comprises 15 residues. The DNA for the CDR3 is TGTGCCCTTTCGGGCACCGGGGGCCAGAACACTGAAGCTTTCTTT. It yields the protein CALSGTGGQNTEAFF.

CDR3 in DNA: TGTGCCAGCAGTAGGGACCTCAACTATGGCTACACCTTC. As protein: CASSRDLNYGYTF. V gene TRBV6-5 combines with J gene TRBJ1-2, with D perhaps matching TRBD1 (5 bases). Deletions cut 5 bases from V and 2 bases from J, with 9 bases between. The CDR3 runs to 13 residues. The germline V gene encodes CDR1 MNHEY and CDR2 SVGAGI.

The chain is built from TRBV7-2 and TRBJ2-1; D remains unclear. V lost 1 base and J lost 6, with 10 bases in between. The CDR3 runs to 14 residues. Looked up from germline, CDR1 is SGHTA and CDR2 is FQGNSA. CDR3 bases: TGTGCCAGCAGCTTAGGCACCTACCCCAATGAGCAGTTCTTC. Amino acid sequence: CASSLGTYPNEQFF.

This sequence joins TRBV5-6 and TRBJ1-2; TRBD1 agrees at 8 bases. This CDR3 is built from 16 residues. Germline CDR1 reads SGHDT; CDR2 reads YYEEEE. The trim removed 0 bases at V and 5 bases at J, leaving 9 bases unmatched. CDR3 sequence: CASSLGVGRGLYGYTF. The CDR3 nucleotides read TGTGCCAGCAGCTTGGGAGTGGGCAGGGGGCTGTATGGCTACACCTTC.

The table lists this clone with a count of one. The chain couples TRBV5-6 to TRBJ1-5; 7 bases are shared with TRBD1. CDR1 is SGHDT and CDR2 is YYEEEE in the germline V gene. The CDR3 extends over 14 amino acids. V shed 0 bases, J shed 7 bases, and the junction held 4 bases outside the gene matches. Here the CDR3 DNA reads TGTGCCAGCAGCTTGGGACAGGGAGGACAGCCCCAGCATTTT. As protein: CASSLGQGGQPQHF.

CDR3 in DNA: TGTGCCAGCAGCGTCCCAGGGCACACCATATATTTT. Its translation: CASSVPGHTIYF. The chain joins TRBV5-6 to TRBJ1-3; TRBD1 might be the D (5 bases). Germline CDR1 and CDR2: SGHDT and YYEEEE. The V end lost 4 bases, the J end lost 8 bases, and 10 bases lay between the germline ends. The CDR3 is 12 amino acids.